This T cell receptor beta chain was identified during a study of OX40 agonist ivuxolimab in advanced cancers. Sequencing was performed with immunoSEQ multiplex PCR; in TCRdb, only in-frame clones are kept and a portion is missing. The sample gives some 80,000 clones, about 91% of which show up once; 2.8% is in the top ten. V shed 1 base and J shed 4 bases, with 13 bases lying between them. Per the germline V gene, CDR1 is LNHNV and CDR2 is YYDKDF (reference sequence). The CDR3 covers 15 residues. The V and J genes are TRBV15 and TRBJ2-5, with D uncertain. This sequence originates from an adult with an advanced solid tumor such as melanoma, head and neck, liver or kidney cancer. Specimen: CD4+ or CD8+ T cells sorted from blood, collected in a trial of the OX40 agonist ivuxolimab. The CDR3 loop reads CATSRALDRLETQYF. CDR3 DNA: TGTGCCACCAGCAGAGCCCTGGACCGACTAGAGACCCAGTACTTC.